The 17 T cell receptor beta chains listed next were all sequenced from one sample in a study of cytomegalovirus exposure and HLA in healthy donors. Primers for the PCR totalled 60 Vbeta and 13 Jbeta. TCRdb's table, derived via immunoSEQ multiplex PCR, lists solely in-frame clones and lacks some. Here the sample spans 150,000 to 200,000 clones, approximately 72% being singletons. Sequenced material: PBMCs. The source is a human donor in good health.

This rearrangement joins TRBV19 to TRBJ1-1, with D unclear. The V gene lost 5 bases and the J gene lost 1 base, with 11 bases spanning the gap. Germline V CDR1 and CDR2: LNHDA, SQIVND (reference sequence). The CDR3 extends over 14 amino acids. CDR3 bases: TGTGCCAGTAGTCAACATGGTGCGAACACTGAAGCTTTCTTT. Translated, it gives CASSQHGANTEAFF.

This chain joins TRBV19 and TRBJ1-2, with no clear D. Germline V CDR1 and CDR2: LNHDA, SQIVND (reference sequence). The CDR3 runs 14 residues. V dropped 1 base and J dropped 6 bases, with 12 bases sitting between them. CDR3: CASSIVSGDDGYTF. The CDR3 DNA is TGTGCCAGTAGTATAGTATCCGGGGATGATGGCTACACCTTC. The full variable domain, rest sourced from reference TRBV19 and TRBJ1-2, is DGGITQSPKYLFRKEGQNVTLSCEQNLNHDAMYWYRQDPGQGLRLIYYSQIVNDFQKGDIAEGYSVSREKKESFPLTVTSAQKNPTAFYLCASSIVSGDDGYTFGSGTRLTVV.

The CDR3 sequence is CASSYTGTDLFYGYTF. In DNA form, the CDR3 reads TGTGCCAGCAGTTACACCGGGACAGATCTTTTTTATGGCTACACCTTC. The chain uses TRBV6-6 and TRBJ1-2, with 7 bases aligning to TRBD1. This CDR3 region has 16 residues. Germline-derived CDR1 and CDR2 are MNHNY and SVGAGI (reference sequence). After removal of 2 bases from V and 5 bases from J, the junction contained 11 bases not matched to a gene.

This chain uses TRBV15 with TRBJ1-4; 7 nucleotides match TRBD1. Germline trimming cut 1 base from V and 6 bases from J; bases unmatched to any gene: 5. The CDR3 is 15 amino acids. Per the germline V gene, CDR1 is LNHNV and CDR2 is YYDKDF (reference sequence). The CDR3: CATSRVLTGDEKLFF. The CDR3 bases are TGTGCCACCAGCAGAGTACTTACAGGGGATGAAAAACTGTTTTTT.

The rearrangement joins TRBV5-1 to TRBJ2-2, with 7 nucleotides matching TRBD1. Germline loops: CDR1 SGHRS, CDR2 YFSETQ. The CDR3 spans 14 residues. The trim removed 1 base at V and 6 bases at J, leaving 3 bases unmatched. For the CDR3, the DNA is TGCGCCAGCAGCTTGACGACAGGGTCCGGGGAGCTGTTTTTT. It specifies CASSLTTGSGELFF.

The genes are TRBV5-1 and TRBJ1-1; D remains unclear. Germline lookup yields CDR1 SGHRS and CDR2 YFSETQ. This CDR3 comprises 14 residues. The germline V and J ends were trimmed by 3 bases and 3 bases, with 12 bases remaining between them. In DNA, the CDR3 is TGCGCCAGCAGCTCTGGTGGTGCGGACACTGAAGCTTTCTTT. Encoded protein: CASSSGGADTEAFF.

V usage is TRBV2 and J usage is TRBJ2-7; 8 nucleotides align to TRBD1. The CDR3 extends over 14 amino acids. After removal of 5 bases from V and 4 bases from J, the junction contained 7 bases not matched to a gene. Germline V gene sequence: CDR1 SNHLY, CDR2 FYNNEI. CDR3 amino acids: CASSFETGGYEQYF. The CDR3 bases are TGTGCCAGCAGTTTTGAAACAGGGGGGTACGAGCAGTACTTC.

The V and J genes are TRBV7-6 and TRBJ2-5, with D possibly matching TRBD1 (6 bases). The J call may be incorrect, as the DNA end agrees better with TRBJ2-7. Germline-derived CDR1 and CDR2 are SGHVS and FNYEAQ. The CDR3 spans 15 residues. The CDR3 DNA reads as TGTGCCAGCAGCTTAGGTGGACAGCTCTCCTACGAGCAGTACTTC. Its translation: CASSLGGQLSYEQYF.

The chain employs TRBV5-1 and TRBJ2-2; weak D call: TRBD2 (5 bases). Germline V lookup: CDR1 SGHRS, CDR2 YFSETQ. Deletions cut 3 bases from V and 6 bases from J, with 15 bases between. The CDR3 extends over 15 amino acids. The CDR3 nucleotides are TGCGCCAGCAGCTGGGGTCAAGAGGAGGCCGGGGAGCTGTTTTTT. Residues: CASSWGQEEAGELFF.

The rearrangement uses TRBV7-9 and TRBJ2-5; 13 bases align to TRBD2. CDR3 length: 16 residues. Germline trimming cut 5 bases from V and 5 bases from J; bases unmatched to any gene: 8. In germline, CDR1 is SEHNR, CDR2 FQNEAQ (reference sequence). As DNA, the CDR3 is TGTGCCAGCAGCCATACTAGCGGGGGGGCCCTGGAGACCCAGTACTTC. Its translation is CASSHTSGGALETQYF.

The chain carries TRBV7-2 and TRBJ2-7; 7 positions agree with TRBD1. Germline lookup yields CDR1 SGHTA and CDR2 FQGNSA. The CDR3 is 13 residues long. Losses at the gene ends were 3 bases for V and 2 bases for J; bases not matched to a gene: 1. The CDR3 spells CASSFGQAYEQYF. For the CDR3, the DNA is TGTGCCAGCAGCTTCGGACAGGCCTACGAGCAGTACTTC.

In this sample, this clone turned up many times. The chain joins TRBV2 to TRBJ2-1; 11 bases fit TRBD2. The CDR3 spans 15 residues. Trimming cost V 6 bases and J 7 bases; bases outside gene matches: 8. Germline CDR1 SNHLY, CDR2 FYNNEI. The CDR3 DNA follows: TGTGCCAGCAGGGTGACTAGCGGGGTACTGAATGAGCAGTTCTTC. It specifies CASRVTSGVLNEQFF. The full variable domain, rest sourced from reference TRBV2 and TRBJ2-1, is EPEVTQTPSHQVTQMGQEVILRCVPISNHLYFYWYRQILGQKVEFLVSFYNNEISEKSEIFDDQFSVERPDGSNFTLKIRSTKLEDSAMYFCASRVTSGVLNEQFFGPGTRLTVL.

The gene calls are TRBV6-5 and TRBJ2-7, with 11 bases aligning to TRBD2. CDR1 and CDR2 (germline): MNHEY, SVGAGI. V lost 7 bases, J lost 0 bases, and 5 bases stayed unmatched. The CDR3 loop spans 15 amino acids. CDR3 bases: TGTGCCAGCACCTCCCTAGCGGGGGGCTCCTACGAGCAGTACTTC. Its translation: CASTSLAGGSYEQYF.

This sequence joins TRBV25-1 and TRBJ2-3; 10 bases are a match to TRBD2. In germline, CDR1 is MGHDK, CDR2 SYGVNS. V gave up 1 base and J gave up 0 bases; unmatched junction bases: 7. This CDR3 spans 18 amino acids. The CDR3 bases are TGTGCCAGCAGTGAATTAGGAGCGGGGGGGCGGAGCACAGATACGCAGTATTTT. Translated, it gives CASSELGAGGRSTDTQYF.

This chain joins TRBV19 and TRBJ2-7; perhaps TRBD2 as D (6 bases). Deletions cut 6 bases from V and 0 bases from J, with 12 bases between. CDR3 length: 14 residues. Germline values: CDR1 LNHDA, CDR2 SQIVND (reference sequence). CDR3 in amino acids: CASSREVSSYEQYF. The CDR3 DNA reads TGTGCCAGTAGCAGGGAGGTTAGCTCCTACGAGCAGTACTTC. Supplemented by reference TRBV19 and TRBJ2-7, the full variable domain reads DGGITQSPKYLFRKEGQNVTLSCEQNLNHDAMYWYRQDPGQGLRLIYYSQIVNDFQKGDIAEGYSVSREKKESFPLTVTSAQKNPTAFYLCASSREVSSYEQYFGPGTRLTVT.

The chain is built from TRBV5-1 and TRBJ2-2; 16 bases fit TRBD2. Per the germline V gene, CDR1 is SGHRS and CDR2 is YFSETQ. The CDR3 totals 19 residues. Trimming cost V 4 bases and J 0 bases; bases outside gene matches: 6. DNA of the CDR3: TGCGCCAGCAGCCGGGGACTAGCGGGGGGGAACGCGAACACCGGGGAGCTGTTTTTT. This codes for CASSRGLAGGNANTGELFF.

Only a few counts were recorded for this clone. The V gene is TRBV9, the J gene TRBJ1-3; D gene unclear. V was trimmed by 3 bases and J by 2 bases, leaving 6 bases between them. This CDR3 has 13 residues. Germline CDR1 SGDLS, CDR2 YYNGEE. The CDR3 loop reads CASSETAGNTIYF. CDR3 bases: TGTGCCAGCAGCGAAACAGCTGGAAACACCATATATTTT.